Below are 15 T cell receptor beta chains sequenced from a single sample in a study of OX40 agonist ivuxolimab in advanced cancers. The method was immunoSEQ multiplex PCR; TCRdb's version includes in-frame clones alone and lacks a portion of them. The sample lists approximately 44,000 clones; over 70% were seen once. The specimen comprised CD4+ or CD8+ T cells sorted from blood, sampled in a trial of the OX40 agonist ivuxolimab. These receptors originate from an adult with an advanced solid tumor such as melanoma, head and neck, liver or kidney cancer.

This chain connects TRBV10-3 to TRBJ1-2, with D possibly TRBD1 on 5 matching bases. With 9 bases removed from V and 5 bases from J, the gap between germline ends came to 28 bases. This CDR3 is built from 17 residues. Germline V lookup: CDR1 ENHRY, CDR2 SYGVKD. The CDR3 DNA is TGTGCCATTTCAACGGGATTCAAAAGCAGGGACGCTTATGGCTACACCTTC. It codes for CAISTGFKSRDAYGYTF.

The CDR3, as DNA: TGTGCCAGCAGCTTACCAGCTCCGGTTTACGAGCAGTACTTC. It is translated as CASSLPAPVYEQYF. The chain combines TRBV7-2 with TRBJ2-7; no clear D gene. This CDR3 has 14 residues. Trimming shortened V by 2 bases and J by 4 bases, and 12 bases separated the two germline ends. CDR1 SGHTA and CDR2 FQGNSA come from the germline V gene.

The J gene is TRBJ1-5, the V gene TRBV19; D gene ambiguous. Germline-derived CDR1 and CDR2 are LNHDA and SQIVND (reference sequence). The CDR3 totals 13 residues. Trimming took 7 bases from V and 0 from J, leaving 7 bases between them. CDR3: CASTEDSNQPQHF. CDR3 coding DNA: TGTGCCAGTACGGAGGATAGCAATCAGCCCCAGCATTTT.

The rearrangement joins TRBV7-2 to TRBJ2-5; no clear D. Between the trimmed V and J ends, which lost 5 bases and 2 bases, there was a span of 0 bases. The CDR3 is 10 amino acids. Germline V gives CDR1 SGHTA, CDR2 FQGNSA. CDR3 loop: CASSQETQYF. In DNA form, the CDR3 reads TGTGCCAGCAGCCAAGAGACCCAGTACTTC.

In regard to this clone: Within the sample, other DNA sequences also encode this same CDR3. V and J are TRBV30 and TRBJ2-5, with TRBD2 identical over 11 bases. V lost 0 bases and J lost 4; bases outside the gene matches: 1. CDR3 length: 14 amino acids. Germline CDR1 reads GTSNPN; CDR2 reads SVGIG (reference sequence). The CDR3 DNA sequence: TGTGCCTGGAGTGTCCTAGCGGGAGGAGAGACCCAGTACTTC. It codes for CAWSVLAGGETQYF.

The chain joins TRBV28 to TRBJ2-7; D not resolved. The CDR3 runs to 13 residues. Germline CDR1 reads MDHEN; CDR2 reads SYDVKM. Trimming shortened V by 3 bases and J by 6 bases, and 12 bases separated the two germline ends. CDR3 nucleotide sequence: TGTGCCAGCAGTTTCAGCCTGGATGGCGAGCAGTACTTC. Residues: CASSFSLDGEQYF.

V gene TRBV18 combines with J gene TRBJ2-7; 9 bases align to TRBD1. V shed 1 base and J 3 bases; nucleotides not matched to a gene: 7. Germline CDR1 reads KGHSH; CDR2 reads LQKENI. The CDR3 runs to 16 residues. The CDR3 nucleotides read TGTGCCAGCTCACCACGGGAACCGGGACAGGGCTACGAGCAGTACTTC. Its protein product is CASSPREPGQGYEQYF.

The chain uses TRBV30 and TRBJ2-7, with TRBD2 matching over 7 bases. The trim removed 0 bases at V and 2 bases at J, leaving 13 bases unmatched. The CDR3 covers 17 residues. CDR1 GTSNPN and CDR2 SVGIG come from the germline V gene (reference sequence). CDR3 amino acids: CAWSVIGSASGTYEQYF. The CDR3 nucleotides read TGTGCCTGGAGTGTAATCGGGTCGGCTAGCGGAACCTACGAGCAGTACTTC. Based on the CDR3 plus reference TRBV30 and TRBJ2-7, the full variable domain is SQTIHQWPATLVQPVGSPLSLECTVEGTSNPNLYWYRQAAGRGLQLLFYSVGIGQISSEVPQNLSASRPQDRQFILSSKKLLLSDSGFYLCAWSVIGSASGTYEQYFGPGTRLTVT.

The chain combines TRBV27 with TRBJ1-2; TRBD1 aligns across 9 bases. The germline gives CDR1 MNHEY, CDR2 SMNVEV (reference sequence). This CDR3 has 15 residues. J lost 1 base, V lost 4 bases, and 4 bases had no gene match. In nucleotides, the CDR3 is TGTGCCAGCAGTTCCCCGGGACAGGGTAACTATGGCTACACCTTC. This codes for CASSSPGQGNYGYTF.

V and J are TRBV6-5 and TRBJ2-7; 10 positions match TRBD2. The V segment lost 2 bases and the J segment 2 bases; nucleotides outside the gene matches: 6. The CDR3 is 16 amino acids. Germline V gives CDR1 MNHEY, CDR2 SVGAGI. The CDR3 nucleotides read TGTGCCAGCAGTTACACACTAGCGGGAACGACCTACGAGCAGTACTTC. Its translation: CASSYTLAGTTYEQYF.

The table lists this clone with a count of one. CDR3 nucleotide sequence: TGTGCCAGTAGCCTACAGGTGGGTAGCAATCAGCCCCAGCATTTT. Its protein product is CASSLQVGSNQPQHF. V is TRBV19 and J is TRBJ1-5; D possibly corresponds to TRBD1 (5 bases). The V and J ends lost 6 bases and 0 bases respectively, with 12 bases between them. Germline values: CDR1 LNHDA, CDR2 SQIVND (reference sequence). This CDR3 is built from 15 residues.

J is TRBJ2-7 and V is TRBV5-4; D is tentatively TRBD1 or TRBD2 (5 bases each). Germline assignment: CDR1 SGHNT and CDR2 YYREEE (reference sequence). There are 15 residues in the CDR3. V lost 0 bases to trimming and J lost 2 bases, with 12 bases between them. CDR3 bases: TGTGCCAGCAGCTTGGGGGGGAGTGCGACCTACGAGCAGTACTTC. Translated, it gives CASSLGGSATYEQYF.

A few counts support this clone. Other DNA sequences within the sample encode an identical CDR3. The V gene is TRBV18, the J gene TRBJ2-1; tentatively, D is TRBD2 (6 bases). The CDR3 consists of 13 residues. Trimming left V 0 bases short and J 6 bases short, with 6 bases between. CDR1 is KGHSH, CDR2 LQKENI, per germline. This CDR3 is CASSPPGGNEQFF. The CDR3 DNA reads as TGTGCCAGCTCACCACCGGGGGGCAATGAGCAGTTCTTC. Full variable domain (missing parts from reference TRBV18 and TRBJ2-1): NAGVMQNPRHLVRRRGQEARLRCSPMKGHSHVYWYRQLPEEGLKFMVYLQKENIIDESGMPKERFSAEFPKEGPSILRIQQVVRGDSAAYFCASSPPGGNEQFFGPGTRLTVL.

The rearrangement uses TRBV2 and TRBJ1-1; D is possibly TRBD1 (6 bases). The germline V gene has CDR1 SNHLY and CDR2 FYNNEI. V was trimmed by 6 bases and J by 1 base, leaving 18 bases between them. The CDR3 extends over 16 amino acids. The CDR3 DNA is TGTGCCAGCAGCGGAACCGGGACAACGACGAACACTGAAGCTTTCTTT. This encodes CASSGTGTTTNTEAFF. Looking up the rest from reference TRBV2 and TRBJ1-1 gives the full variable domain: EPEVTQTPSHQVTQMGQEVILRCVPISNHLYFYWYRQILGQKVEFLVSFYNNEISEKSEIFDDQFSVERPDGSNFTLKIRSTKLEDSAMYFCASSGTGTTTNTEAFFGQGTRLTVV.

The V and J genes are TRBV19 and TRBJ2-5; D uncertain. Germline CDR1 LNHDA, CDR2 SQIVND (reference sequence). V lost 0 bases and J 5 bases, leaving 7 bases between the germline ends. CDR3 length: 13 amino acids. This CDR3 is CASSIDSSETQYF. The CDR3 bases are TGTGCCAGTAGTATAGATAGCTCGGAGACCCAGTACTTC.